The T cell receptor beta chain described here comes from a study of spatial heterogeneity in lung cancer. This clonotype has ten or more counts. Its antigen is not identified. Study-wide results and limits: Ubiquitous expanded tumor TCRs showed up in blood more at resection than follow-up.

The study tagged each TCR cDNA molecule with a unique molecular identifier. TCRdb ran MiXCR on the 5' RACE reads and lists one entry per CDR3 protein. This table has about 50,000 distinct CDR3 sequences, less than 8.5% appearing once. The sample's time point: sample taken at primary tumor resection. Sequencing was performed on whole RNA extracted from tumor and nontumor lung tissue, or from frozen PBMC, and the material was left unsorted. Samples came from 70 to 80 TRACERx patients with untreated early-stage lung cancer. This CDR3 contains 14 residues. Losses at the gene ends were 4 bases for V and 7 bases for J; bases not matched to a gene: 3. Germline V CDR1 and CDR2: LGHNA, YNFKEQ.

Material: PBMCs, obtained at surgery. The genes are TRBV4-2 and TRBJ1-6, with 8 bases identical to TRBD1. The origin of this receptor is a female donor with early-stage non-small cell lung cancer. The CDR3 DNA reads as TGTGCCAGCAGCCTAAACAGGGGGAATTCACCCCTCCACTTT. Protein sequence: CASSLNRGNSPLHF.